Listed below are T cell receptor beta chains from one sample, sequenced in a study of T cell changes during pregnancy in multiple sclerosis. Measured with immunoSEQ multiplex PCR; TCRdb has only the in-frame clones, and not every one. The sample holds roughly 100,000 clones, around 94% seen once. Sequencing was performed on peripheral blood, taken after pregnancy. The source is a female donor with multiple sclerosis, enrolled in a pregnancy study. CDR3s include the opening cysteine and the closing phenylalanine or tryptophan. A D gene is named only where the DNA matches it firmly. Expanded clones are given a class, and other clones once, few, many or no size at all.

TRBJ2-2 TRBD2 once TRBV5-1 CASSVRLAGGTGELFF TGCGCCAGCAGCGTGCGACTAGCGGGGGGGACCGGGGAGCTGTTTTTT
TRBJ1-1 - - TRBV19 CATGGDTEAFF TGTGCCACGGGGGGGGACACTGAAGCTTTCTTT
TRBJ2-3 TRBD2 - TRBV7-9 CASSYLAGGYTDTQYF TGTGCCAGCAGCTATCTAGCGGGGGGCTACACAGATACGCAGTATTTT
TRBJ1-5 TRBD1 - TRBV6-5 CASRGQGGNQPQHF TGTGCCAGCCGGGGACAGGGCGGCAATCAGCCCCAGCATTTT
TRBJ2-1 TRBD2 - TRBV6-1 CASIKLAGSYNEQFF TGTGCCAGCATCAAACTAGCGGGATCCTACAATGAGCAGTTCTTC
TRBJ2-1 TRBD2 - TRBV28 CASSQLAGSDEQFF TGTGCCAGCAGTCAGTTAGCGGGTAGCGATGAGCAGTTCTTC
TRBJ2-3 - - TRBV7-2 CASSLEGNGDTQYF TGTGCCAGCAGCTTAGAGGGGAATGGAGATACGCAGTATTTT
TRBJ2-3 TRBD2 - TRBV14 CASSQGSLAGVSTDTQYF TGTGCCAGCAGCCAAGGATCACTAGCGGGTGTAAGCACAGATACGCAGTATTTT
TRBJ2-5 TRBD2 - TRBV10-3 CAISGASGSLKETQYF TGTGCCATCAGTGGGGCTAGCGGGAGTCTAAAAGAGACCCAGTACTTC
TRBJ2-7 - - TRBV5-8 CASSLPTQQYF TGTGCCAGCAGCTTGCCCACACAGCAGTACTTC
TRBJ2-1 TRBD2 - TRBV4-3 CASRQGLAGVNNEQFF TGCGCCAGCAGGCAAGGGCTAGCGGGGGTCAACAATGAGCAGTTCTTC
TRBJ2-2 - - TRBV2 CASRGPNTGELFF TGTGCCAGCAGGGGCCCGAACACCGGGGAGCTGTTTTTT
TRBJ1-1 - - TRBV27 CASSLSPSGGDTEAFF TGTGCCAGCAGTTTATCCCCCTCCGGGGGGGATACTGAAGCTTTCTTT
TRBJ2-1 TRBD2 - TRBV9 CASSVFEREREQFF TGTGCCAGCAGCGTTTTTGAGCGGGAGAGAGAGCAGTTCTTC
TRBJ2-7 - - TRBV4-1 CASSQSLKSGGEQYF TGCGCCAGCAGCCAATCCCTGAAAAGTGGCGGCGAGCAGTACTTC
TRBJ2-1 TRBD2 once TRBV9 CASSVGGGSYNEQFF TGTGCCAGCAGCGTGGGGGGGGGCTCCTACAATGAGCAGTTCTTC